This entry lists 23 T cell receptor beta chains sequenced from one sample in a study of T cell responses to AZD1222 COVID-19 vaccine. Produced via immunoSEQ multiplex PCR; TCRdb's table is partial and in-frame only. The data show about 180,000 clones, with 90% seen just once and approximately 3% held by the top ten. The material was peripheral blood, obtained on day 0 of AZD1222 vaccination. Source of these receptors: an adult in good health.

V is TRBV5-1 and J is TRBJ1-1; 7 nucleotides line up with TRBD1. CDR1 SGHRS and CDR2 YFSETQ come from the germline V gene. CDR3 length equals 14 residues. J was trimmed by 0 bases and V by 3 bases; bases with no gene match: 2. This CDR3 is CASSSGQLNTEAFF. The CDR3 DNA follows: TGCGCCAGCAGCTCGGGACAGTTGAACACTGAAGCTTTCTTT. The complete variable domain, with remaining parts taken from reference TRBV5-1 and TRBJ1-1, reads KAGVTQTPRYLIKTRGQQVTLSCSPISGHRSVSWYQQTPGQGLQFLFEYFSETQRNKGNFPGRFSGRQFSNSRSEMNVSTLELGDSALYLCASSSGQLNTEAFFGQGTRLTVV.

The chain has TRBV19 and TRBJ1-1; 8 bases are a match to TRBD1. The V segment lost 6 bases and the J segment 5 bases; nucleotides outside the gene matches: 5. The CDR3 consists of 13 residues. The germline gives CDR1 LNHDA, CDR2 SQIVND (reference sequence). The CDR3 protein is CASRFDRGTEAFF. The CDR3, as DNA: TGTGCCAGTAGGTTCGACAGGGGTACTGAAGCTTTCTTT. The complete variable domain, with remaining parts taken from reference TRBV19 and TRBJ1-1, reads DGGITQSPKYLFRKEGQNVTLSCEQNLNHDAMYWYRQDPGQGLRLIYYSQIVNDFQKGDIAEGYSVSREKKESFPLTVTSAQKNPTAFYLCASRFDRGTEAFFGQGTRLTVV.

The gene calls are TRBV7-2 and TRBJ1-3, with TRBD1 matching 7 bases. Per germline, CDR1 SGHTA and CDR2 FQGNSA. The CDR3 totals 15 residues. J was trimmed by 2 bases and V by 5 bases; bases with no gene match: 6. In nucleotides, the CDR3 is TGTGCCAGCAGCCCACAGACAGGGACTGGAAACACCATATATTTT. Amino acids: CASSPQTGTGNTIYF.

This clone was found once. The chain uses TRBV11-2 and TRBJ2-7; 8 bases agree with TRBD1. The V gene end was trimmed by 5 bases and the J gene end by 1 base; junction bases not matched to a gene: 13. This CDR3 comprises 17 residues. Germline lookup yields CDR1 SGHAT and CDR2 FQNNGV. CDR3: CASSPHPGTGKSYEQYF. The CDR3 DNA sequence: TGTGCCAGCAGCCCACACCCCGGGACAGGAAAGTCCTACGAGCAGTACTTC.

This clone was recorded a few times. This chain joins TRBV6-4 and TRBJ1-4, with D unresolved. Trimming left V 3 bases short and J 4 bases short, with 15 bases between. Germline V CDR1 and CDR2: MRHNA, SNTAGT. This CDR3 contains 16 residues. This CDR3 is CASSDGSPGYNEKLFF. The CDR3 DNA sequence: TGTGCCAGCAGTGATGGATCCCCGGGGTATAATGAAAAACTGTTTTTT.

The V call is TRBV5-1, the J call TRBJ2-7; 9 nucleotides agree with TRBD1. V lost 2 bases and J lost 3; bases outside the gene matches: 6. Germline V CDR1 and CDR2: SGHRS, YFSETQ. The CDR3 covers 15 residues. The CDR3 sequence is CASSLRTGVDYEQYF. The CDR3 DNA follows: TGCGCCAGCAGCTTAAGGACAGGGGTTGACTACGAGCAGTACTTC.

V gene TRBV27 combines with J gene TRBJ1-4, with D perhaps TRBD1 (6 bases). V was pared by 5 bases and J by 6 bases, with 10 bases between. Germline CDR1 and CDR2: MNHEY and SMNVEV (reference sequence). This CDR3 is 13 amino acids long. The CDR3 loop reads CASSTGIYEKLFF. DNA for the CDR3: TGTGCCAGCAGTACAGGGATCTATGAAAAACTGTTTTTT.

CDR3 coding DNA: TGTGCCAGCACAGGGACTAGCGGGGTAAACACCGGGGAGCTGTTTTTT. It codes for CASTGTSGVNTGELFF. V gene TRBV2 combines with J gene TRBJ2-2; 13 nucleotides agree with TRBD2. V lost 7 bases to trimming and J lost 2 bases; unmatched junction nucleotides: 4. The length of the CDR3 is 16 residues. Germline CDR1 and CDR2: SNHLY and FYNNEI.

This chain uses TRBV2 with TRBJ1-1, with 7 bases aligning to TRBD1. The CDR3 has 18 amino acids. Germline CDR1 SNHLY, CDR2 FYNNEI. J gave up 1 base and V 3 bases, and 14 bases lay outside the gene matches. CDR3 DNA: TGTGCCAGCAGTGAGGGTCTAGGCAGGGGGGATGAGAACACTGAAGCTTTCTTT. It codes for CASSEGLGRGDENTEAFF. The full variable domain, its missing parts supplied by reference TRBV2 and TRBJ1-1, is EPEVTQTPSHQVTQMGQEVILRCVPISNHLYFYWYRQILGQKVEFLVSFYNNEISEKSEIFDDQFSVERPDGSNFTLKIRSTKLEDSAMYFCASSEGLGRGDENTEAFFGQGTRLTVV.

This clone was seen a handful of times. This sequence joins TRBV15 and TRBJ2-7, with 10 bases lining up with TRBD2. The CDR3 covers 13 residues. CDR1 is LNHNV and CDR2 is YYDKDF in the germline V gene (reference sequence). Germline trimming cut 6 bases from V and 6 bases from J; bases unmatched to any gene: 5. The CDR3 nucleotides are TGTGCCACCAGGGGGACTAGCGTCCGCGAGCAGTACTTC. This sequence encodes CATRGTSVREQYF. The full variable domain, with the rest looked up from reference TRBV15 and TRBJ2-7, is DAMVIQNPRYQVTQFGKPVTLSCSQTLNHNVMYWYQQKSSQAPKLLFHYYDKDFNNEADTPDNFQSRRPNTSFCFLDIRSPGLGDTAMYLCATRGTSVREQYFGPGTRLTVT.

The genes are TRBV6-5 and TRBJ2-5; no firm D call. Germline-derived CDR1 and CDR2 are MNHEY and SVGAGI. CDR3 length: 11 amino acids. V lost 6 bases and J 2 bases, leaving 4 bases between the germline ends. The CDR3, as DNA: TGTGCCAGCAGGGCACAAGAGACCCAGTACTTC. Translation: CASRAQETQYF.

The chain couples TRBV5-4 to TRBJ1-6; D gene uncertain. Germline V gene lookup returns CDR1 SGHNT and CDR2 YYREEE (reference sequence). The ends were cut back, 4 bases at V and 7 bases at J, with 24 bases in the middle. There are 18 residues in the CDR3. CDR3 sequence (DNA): TGTGCCAGCAGCGACGGGAGGCAGCCGACCCTCTCCAATTCACCCCTCCACTTT. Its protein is CASSDGRQPTLSNSPLHF.

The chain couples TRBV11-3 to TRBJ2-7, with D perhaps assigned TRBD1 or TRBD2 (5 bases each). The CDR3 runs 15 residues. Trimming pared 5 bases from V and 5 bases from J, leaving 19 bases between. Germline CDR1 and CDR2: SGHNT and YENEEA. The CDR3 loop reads CASSITGQTQDEQYF. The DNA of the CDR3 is TGTGCCAGCAGCATCACGGGGCAAACTCAGGACGAGCAGTACTTC.

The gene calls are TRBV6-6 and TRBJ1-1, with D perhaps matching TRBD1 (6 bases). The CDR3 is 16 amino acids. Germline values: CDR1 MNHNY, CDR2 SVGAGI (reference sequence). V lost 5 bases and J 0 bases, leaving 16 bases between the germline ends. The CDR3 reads CASSKSPGQVNTEAFF. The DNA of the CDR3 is TGTGCCAGCAGTAAATCCCCGGGACAAGTGAACACTGAAGCTTTCTTT.

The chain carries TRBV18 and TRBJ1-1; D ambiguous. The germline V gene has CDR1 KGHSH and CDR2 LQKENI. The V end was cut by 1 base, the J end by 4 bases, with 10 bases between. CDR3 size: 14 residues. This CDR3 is CASSPQGWGTEAFF. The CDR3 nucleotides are TGTGCCAGCTCACCACAGGGTTGGGGCACTGAAGCTTTCTTT.

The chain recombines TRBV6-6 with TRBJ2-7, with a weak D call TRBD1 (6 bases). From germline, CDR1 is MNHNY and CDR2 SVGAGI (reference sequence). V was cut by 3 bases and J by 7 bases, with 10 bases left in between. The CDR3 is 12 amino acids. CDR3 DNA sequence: TGTGCCAGCAGTTATCCGGACAGTGAGCAGTACTTC. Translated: CASSYPDSEQYF.

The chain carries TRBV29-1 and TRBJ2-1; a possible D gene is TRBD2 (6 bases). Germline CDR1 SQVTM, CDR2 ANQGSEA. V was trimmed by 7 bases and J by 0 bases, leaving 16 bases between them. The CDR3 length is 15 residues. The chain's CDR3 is CSAQEGKSSYNEQFF. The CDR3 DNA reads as TGCAGCGCCCAGGAGGGAAAAAGCTCCTACAATGAGCAGTTCTTC.

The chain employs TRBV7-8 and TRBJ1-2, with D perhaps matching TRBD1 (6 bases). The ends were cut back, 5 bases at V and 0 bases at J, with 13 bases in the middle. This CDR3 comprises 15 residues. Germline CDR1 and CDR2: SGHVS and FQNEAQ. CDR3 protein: CASSTRDTTNYGYTF. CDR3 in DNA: TGTGCCAGCAGCACTCGGGACACCACTAACTATGGCTACACCTTC.

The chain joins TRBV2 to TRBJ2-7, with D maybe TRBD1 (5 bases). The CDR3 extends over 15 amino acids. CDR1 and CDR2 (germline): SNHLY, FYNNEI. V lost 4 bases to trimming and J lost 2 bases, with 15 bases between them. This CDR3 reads CASSGGGAATYEQYF. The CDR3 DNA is TGTGCCAGCAGTGGGGGTGGGGCGGCCACCTACGAGCAGTACTTC.

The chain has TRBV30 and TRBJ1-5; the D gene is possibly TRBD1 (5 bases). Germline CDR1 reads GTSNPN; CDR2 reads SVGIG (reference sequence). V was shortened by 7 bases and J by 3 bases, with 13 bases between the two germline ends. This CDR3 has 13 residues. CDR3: CASATGPNQPQHF. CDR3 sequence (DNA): TGTGCCTCCGCCACGGGGCCCAATCAGCCCCAGCATTTT.

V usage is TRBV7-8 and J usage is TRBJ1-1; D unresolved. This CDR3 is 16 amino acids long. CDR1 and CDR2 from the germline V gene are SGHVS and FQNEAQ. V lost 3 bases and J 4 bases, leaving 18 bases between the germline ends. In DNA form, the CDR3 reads TGTGCCAGCAGCTTGACCGGCTTACCAACCAGCACTGAAGCTTTCTTT. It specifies CASSLTGLPTSTEAFF.

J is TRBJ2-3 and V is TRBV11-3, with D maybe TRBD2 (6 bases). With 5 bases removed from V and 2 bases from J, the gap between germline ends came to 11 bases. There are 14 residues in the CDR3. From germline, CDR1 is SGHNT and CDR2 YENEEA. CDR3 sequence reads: CASSPGGDTDTQYF. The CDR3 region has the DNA TGTGCCAGCAGCCCCGGGGGAGACACAGATACGCAGTATTTT. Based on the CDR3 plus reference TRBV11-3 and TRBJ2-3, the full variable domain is EAGVVQSPRYKIIEKKQPVAFWCNPISGHNTLYWYLQNLGQGPELLIRYENEEAVDDSQLPKDRFSAERLKGVDSTLKIQPAELGDSAVYLCASSPGGDTDTQYFGPGTRLTVL.

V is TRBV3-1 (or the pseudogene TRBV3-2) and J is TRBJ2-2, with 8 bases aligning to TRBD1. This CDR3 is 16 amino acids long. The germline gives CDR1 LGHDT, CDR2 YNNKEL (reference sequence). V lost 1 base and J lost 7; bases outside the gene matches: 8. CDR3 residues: CASSQAWDRSNGELFF. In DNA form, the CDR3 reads TGTGCCAGCAGCCAAGCGTGGGACAGGTCCAACGGGGAGCTGTTTTTT.